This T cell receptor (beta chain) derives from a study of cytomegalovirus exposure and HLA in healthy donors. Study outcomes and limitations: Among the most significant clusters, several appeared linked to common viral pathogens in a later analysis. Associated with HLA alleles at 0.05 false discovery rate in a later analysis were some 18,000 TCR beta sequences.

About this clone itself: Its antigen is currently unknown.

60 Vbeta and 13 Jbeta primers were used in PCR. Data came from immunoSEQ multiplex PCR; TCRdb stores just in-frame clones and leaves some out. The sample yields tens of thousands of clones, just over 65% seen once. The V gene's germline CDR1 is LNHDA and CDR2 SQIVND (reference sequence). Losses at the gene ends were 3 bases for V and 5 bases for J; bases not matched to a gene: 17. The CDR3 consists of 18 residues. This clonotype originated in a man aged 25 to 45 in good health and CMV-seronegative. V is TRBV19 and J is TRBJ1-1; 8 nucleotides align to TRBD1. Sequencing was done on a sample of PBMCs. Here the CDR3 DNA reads TGTGCCAGTAGTATTTTTGGGGGCAGGGGGCGTCCGGGGACTGAAGCTTTCTTT. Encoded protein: CASSIFGGRGRPGTEAFF.